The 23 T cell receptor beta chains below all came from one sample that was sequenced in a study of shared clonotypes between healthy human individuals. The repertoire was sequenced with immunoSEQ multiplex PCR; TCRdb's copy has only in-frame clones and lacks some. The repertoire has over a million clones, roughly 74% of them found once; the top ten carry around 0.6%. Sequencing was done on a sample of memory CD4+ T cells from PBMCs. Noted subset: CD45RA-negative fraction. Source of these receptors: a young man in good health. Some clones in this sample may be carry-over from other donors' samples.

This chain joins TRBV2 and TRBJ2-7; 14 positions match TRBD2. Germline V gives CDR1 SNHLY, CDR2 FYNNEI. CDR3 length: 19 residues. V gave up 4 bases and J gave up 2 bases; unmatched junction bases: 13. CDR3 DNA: TGTGCCAGCAGTGCTGGGACTAGCGGGAGCTCCCGGGTACCCTACGAGCAGTACTTC. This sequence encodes CASSAGTSGSSRVPYEQYF.

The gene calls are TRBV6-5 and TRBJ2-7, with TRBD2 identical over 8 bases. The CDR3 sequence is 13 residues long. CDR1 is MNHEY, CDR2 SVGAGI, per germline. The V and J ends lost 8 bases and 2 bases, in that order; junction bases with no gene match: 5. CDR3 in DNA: TGTGCCAGCCTACAGCGGGAGCCCTACGAGCAGTACTTC. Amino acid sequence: CASLQREPYEQYF.

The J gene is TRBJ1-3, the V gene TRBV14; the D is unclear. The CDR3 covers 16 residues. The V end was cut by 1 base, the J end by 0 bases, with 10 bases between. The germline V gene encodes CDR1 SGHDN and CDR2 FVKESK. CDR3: CASSQVLAASGNTIYF. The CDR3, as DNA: TGTGCCAGCAGCCAAGTCCTGGCAGCCTCTGGAAACACCATATATTTT.

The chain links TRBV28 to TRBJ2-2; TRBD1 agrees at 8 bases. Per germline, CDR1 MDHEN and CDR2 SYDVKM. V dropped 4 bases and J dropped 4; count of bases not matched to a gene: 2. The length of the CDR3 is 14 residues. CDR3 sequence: CASSSDRGTGELFF. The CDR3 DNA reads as TGTGCCAGCAGTTCAGACAGGGGCACCGGGGAGCTGTTTTTT.

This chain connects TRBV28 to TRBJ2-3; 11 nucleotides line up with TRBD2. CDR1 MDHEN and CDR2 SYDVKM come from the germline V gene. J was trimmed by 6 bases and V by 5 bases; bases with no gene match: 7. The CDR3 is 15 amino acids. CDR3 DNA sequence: TGTGCCAGCAGTGACACTAGCGGGAGTTCCGATACGCAGTATTTT. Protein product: CASSDTSGSSDTQYF.

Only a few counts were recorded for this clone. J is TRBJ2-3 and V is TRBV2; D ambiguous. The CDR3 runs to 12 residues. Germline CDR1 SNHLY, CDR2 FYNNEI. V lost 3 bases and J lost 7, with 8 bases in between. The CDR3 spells CASSDLGYTQYF. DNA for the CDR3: TGTGCCAGCAGTGATCTGGGCTATACGCAGTATTTT. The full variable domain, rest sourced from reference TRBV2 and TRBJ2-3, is EPEVTQTPSHQVTQMGQEVILRCVPISNHLYFYWYRQILGQKVEFLVSFYNNEISEKSEIFDDQFSVERPDGSNFTLKIRSTKLEDSAMYFCASSDLGYTQYFGPGTRLTVL.

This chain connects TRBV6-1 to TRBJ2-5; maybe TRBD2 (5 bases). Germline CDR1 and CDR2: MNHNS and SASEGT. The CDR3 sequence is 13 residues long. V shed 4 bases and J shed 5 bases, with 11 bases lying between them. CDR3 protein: CASSAGVRETQYF. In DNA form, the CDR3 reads TGTGCCAGCAGTGCCGGGGTAAGGGAGACCCAGTACTTC.

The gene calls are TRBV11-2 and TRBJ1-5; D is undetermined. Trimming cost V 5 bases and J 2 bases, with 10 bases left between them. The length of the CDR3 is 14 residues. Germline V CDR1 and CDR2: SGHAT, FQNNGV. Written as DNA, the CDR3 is TGTGCCAGCAGCCGCGGAGGAGGCAATCAGCCCCAGCATTTT. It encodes CASSRGGGNQPQHF.

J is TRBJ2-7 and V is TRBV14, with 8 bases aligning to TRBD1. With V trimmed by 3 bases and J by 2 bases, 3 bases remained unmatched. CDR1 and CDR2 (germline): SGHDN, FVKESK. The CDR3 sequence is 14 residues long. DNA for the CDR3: TGTGCCAGCAGCCAGAGGACAGGGCCCTACGAGCAGTACTTC. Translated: CASSQRTGPYEQYF.

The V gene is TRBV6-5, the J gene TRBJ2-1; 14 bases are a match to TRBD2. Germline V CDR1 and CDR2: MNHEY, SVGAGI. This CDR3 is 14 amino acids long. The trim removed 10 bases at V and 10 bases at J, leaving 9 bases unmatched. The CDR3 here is CATRLAGGRQEQFF. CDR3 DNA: TGTGCCACCCGACTAGCGGGAGGGCGTCAGGAGCAGTTCTTC.

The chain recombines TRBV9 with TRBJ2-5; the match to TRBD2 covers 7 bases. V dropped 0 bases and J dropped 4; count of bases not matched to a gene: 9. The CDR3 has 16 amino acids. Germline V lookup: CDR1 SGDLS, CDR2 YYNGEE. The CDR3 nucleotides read TGTGCCAGCAGCGTAGGATCTAGCGGAGGGGCAGAGACCCAGTACTTC. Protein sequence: CASSVGSSGGAETQYF.

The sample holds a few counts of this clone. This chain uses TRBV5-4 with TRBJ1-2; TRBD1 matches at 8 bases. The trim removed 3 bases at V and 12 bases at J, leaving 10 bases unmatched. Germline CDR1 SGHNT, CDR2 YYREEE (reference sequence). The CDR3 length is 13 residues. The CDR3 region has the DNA TGTGCCAGCAGCTCCAGGACAGGGTGGGACAACACCTTC. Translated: CASSSRTGWDNTF.

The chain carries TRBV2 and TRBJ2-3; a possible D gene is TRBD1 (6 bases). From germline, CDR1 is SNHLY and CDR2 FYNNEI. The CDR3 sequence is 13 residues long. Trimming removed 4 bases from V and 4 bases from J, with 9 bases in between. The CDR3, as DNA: TGTGCCAGCAGTGCCCAGGGGCCAGATACGCAGTATTTT. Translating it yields CASSAQGPDTQYF.

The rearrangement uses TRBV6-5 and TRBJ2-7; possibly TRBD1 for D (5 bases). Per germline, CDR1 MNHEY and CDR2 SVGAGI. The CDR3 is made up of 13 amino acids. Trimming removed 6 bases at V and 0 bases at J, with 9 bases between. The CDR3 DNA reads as TGTGCCAGCAGCCGCAGGGACTCCTACGAGCAGTACTTC. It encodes CASSRRDSYEQYF.

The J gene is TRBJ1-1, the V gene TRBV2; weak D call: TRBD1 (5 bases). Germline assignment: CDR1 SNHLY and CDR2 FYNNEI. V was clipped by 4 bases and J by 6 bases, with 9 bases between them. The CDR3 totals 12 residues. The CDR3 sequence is CASSGAGPEAFF. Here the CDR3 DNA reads TGTGCCAGCAGTGGGGCAGGGCCTGAAGCTTTCTTT.

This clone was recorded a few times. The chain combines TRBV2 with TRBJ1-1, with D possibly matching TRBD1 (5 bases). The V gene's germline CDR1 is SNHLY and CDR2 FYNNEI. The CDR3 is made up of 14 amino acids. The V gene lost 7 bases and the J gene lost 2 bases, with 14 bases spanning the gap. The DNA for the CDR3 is TGTGCCAGCACCCAAGAAAGGGGTAACACTGAAGCTTTCTTT. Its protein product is CASTQERGNTEAFF.

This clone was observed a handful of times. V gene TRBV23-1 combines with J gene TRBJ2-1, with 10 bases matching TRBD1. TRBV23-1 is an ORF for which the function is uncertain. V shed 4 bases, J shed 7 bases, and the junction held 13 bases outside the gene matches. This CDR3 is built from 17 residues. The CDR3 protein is CASSPTRWDRGTNEQFF. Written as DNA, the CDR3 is TGCGCCAGCAGTCCCACGAGATGGGACAGGGGAACAAATGAGCAGTTCTTC.

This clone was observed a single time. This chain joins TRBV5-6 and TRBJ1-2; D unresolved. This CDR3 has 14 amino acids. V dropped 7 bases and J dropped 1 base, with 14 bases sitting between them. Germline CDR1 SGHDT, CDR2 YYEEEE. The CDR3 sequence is CASGYRNFNYGYTF. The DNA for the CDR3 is TGTGCCAGCGGATATAGGAATTTTAACTATGGCTACACCTTC.

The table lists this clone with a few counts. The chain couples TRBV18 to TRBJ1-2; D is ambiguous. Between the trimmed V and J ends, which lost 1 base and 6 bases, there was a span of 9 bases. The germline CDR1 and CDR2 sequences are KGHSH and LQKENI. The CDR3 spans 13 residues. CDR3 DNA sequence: TGTGCCAGCTCACCACAGGGTGACGATGGCTACACCTTC. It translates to CASSPQGDDGYTF.

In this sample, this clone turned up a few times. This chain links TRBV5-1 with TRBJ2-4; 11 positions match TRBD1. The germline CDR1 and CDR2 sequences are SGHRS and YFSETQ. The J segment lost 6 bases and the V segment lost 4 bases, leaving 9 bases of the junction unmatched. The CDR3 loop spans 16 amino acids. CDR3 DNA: TGCGCCAGCAGCGCGGACAGGGGGCTTGGTATAAACATTCAGTACTTC. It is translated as CASSADRGLGINIQYF.

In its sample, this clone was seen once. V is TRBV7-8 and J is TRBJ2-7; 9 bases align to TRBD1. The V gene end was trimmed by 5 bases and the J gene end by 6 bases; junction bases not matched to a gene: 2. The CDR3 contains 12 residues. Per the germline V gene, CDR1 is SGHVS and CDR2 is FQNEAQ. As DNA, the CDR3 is TGTGCCAGCAGCCCGGACAGGGGCGAGCAGTACTTC. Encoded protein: CASSPDRGEQYF.

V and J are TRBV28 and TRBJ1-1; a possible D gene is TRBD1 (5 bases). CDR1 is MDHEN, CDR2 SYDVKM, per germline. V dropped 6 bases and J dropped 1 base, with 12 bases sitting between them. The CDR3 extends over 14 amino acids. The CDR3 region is CASRTDPTNTEAFF. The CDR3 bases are TGTGCCAGCAGGACAGACCCCACGAACACTGAAGCTTTCTTT.

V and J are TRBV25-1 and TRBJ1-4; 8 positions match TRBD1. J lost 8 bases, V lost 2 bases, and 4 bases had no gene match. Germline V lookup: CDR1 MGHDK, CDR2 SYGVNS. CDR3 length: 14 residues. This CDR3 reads CASSEGQGGEKLFF. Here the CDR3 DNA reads TGTGCCAGCAGTGAAGGACAGGGTGGGGAAAAACTGTTTTTT. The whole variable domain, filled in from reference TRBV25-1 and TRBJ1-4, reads EADIYQTPRYLVIGTGKKITLECSQTMGHDKMYWYQQDPGMELHLIHYSYGVNSTEKGDLSSESTVSRIRTEHFPLTLESARPSHTSQYLCASSEGQGGEKLFFGSGTQLSVL.